The source of this T cell receptor (beta chain) is a study of OX40 agonist ivuxolimab in advanced cancers. Study details: Ivuxolimab, an agonistic anti-OX40 (CD134) antibody, was given to patients. Study-level results: Individuals who were partial responders at 0.1-3.0 mg/kg had clonal expansion that ranked among the lowest.

Concerning this clone itself: Its antigen remains unknown.

Clones were read by immunoSEQ multiplex PCR, and TCRdb kept only the in-frame ones, dropping some. This sample yields 70,000 to 75,000 clones, of which roughly 84% are seen a single time; 1.1% belongs to the top ten. Germline V gene sequence: CDR1 LNHNV, CDR2 YYDKDF (reference sequence). This CDR3 is built from 14 residues. V shed 5 bases, J shed 7 bases, and the junction held 7 bases outside the gene matches. The receptor's source is an adult with an advanced solid tumor such as melanoma, head and neck, liver or kidney cancer. The chain carries TRBV15 and TRBJ2-7, with 11 bases that match TRBD1. The sample was CD4+ or CD8+ T cells sorted from blood, taken in a trial of the OX40 agonist ivuxolimab. The CDR3 bases are TGTGCCACCAGCGGGGGACAGGGGGTGAGGGAGCAGTACTTC. It encodes CATSGGQGVREQYF. Combining the CDR3 with reference TRBV15 and TRBJ2-7 gives the whole variable domain DAMVIQNPRYQVTQFGKPVTLSCSQTLNHNVMYWYQQKSSQAPKLLFHYYDKDFNNEADTPDNFQSRRPNTSFCFLDIRSPGLGDTAMYLCATSGGQGVREQYFGPGTRLTVT.